This entry is about one T cell receptor (beta chain). The data stem from a study of blood T cell repertoires in COVID-19. Sequencing used immunoSEQ multiplex PCR; TCRdb keeps in-frame clones, though not all of them. The sample lists 30,000 to 45,000 clones; about 88% were seen once. The CDR3 has 15 amino acids. J lost 7 bases, V lost 5 bases, and 11 bases had no gene match. Germline CDR1 reads SGHTA; CDR2 reads FQGTGA. The chain employs TRBV7-3 and TRBJ2-1; TRBD2 matches at 7 bases. The TCR was taken from a man aged 70-80 years with active COVID-19. The sample comprised peripheral blood. Written as DNA, the CDR3 is TGTGCCAGCAGCCACGGACTAGGCCATAAAAATGAGCAGTTCTTC. This translates into CASSHGLGHKNEQFF.